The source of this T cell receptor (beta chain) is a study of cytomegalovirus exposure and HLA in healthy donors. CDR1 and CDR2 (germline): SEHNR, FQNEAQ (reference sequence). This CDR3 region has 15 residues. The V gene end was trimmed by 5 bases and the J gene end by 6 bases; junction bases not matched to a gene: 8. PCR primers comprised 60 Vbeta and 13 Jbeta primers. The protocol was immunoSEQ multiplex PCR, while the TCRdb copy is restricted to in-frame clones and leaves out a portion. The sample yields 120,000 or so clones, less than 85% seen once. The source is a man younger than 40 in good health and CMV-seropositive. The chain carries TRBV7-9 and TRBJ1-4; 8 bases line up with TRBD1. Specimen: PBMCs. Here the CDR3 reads CASSPQGERDEKLFF. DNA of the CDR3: TGTGCCAGCAGCCCACAGGGGGAAAGAGATGAAAAACTGTTTTTT. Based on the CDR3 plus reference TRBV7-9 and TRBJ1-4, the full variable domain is DTGVSQNPRHKITKRGQNVTFRCDPISEHNRLYWYRQTLGQGPEFLTYFQNEAQLEKSRLLSDRFSAERPKGSFSTLEIQRTEQGDSAMYLCASSPQGERDEKLFFGSGTQLSVL.